This T cell receptor (beta chain) stems from a study of T-cell memory formation after mild COVID-19 (dated by TCRdb to 2020 to 2022). About the investigation overall: TCR sequence clusters from the two donors were largely donor specific. Longitudinal TCRalpha and TCRbeta repertoire sequencing tracked T-cell clones expanding and contracting after mild COVID-19 in a couple of donors. Two young, previously healthy adult volunteers made up the cohort, one male and one female.

Comment on this clonotype: Its antigen is not yet known. One end of the junction does not line up with germline, which may come from a read error.

The investigation overall reported the following: The second-wave clones that peaked on day 37 were not confirmed to be SARS-CoV-2 specific. The study included only a couple of mild cases, and larger cohorts that include severe cases with pre-infection samples were judged to be necessary. Some responding clones were found in pre-infection memory, which suggests that pre-existing cross-reactive memory T cells took part in the SARS-CoV-2 response. Balanced CD4/CD8 phenotypes were observed for clones contracting from day 15 to 85, whereas a bias towards CD4+ was observed for a second wave of clones expanding from day 15 to 37. Contracting CD4+ clones appeared mostly in the CM and EM memory subsets, whereas CD8+ clones were enriched in EMRA.

Ficoll-Paque density gradient centrifugation was used to isolate PBMCs. Via the germline V gene, CDR1 is KGHDR and CDR2 SFDVKD. From cysteine to phenylalanine, the CDR3 is 16 amino acids long. The kept DNA is CDR3 alone, 48 bases in frame from the first base. Sequencing relied on an Illumina NovaSeq 6000. cDNA libraries for TCRalpha and TCRbeta were prepared by 5'RACE using constant-segment primers, with sample barcodes and unique molecular identifiers added. Trizol reagent was used to extract RNA from every sample. Libraries were amplified in two PCR steps, with a second sample barcode and Illumina TruSeq adapters added in the second step. The libraries were sequenced on an Illumina NovaSeq using 2 x 150 bp paired-end reads. In the authors' own workflow: Reads were demultiplexed and collapsed into UMI-guided consensus sequences with migec v1.2.7. Using mixcr v2.1.11, the UMI consensuses were aligned to TRA and TRB V and J templates and assembled into clonotypes. Expanded or contracted clonotypes were those called significant by both edgeR and NoisET, with noise models trained on biological replicates. For edgeR calls, the thresholds were a false discovery rate-adjusted p below 0.01 and a log2 fold-change of 1. As an exploratory analysis of dynamics, max-normalized trajectories of the 1000 most abundant clonotypes were examined by PCA with hierarchical clustering. Each responding clone was given a CD4 or CD8 phenotype based on the CD4+ and CD8+ repertoires, which had been sequenced separately. TCRdb trimmed the raw reads at Q25, called clones with MiXCR and kept productive beta chains. Every CDR3 protein is listed once, alongside the most common genes and DNA of its rows. TCRdb assigned the V and J calls; the authors' analysis was not used. This sample has more than 35,000 distinct CDR3 sequences in its table, and about 6.7% of those were observed once. The ten largest clones take up about 0.81% of the sample.

The rearranged segments are TRBV24-1 and TRBJ1-2, with TRBD1 tentatively as D gene (6 bases match). The TCR comes from an adult who had mild COVID-19 (a few samples of this study predate the infection). The sample titles of this study are shuffled in the database, so cell type and time point are left out. The sequenced sample was PBMCs or a T cell subset sorted from them (not recorded which). The sequence in DNA is TGTGCCATCAGTCCGCCCACAACAGGGAGGAACTATGGCTACACCTTC. This yields the protein CAISPPTTGRNYGYTF.